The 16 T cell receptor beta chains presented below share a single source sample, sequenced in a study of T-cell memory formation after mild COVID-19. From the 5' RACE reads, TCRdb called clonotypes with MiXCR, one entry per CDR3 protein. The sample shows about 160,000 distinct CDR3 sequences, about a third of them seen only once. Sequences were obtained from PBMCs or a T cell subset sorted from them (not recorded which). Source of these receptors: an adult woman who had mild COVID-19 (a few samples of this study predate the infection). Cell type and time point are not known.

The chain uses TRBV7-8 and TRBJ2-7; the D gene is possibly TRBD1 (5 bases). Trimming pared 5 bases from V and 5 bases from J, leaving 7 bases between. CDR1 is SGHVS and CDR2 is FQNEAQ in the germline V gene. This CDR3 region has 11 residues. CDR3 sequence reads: CASSQGNEQYF. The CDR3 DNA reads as TGTGCCAGCAGCCAGGGAAACGAGCAGTACTTC.

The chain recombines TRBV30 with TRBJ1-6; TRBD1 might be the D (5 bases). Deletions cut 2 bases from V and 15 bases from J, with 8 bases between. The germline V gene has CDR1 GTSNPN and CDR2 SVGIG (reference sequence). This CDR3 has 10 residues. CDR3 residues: CAWSTGVLHF. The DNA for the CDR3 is TGTGCCTGGAGTACGGGGGTCCTCCACTTT.

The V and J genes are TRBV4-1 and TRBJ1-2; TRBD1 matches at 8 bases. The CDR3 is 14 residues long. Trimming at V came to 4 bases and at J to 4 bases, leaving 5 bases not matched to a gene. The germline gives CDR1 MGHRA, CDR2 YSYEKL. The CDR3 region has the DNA TGCGCCAGCAGCCCGCAAGGGACAGGCTATGGCTACACCTTC. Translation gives CASSPQGTGYGYTF.

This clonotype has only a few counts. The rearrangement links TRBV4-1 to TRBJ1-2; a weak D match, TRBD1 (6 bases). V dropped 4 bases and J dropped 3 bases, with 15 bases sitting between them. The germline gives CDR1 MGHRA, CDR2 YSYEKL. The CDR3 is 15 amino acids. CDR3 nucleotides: TGCGCCAGCAGCCGAGGAGCGCAGGGGCACTATGGCTACACCTTC. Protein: CASSRGAQGHYGYTF.

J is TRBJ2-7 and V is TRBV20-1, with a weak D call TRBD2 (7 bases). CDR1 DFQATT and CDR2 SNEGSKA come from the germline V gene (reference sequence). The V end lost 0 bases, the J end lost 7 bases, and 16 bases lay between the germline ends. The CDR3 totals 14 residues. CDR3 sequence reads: CSARERRGGREQYF. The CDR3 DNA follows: TGCAGTGCTAGAGAAAGAAGGGGGGGGAGAGAGCAGTACTTC.

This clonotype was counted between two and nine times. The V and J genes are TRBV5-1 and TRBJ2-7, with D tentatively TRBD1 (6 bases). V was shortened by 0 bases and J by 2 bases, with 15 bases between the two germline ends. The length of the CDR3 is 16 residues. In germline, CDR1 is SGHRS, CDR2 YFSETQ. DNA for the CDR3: TGCGCCAGCAGCTTGGTAGGGGGATCCACCGCCTACGAGCAGTACTTC. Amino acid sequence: CASSLVGGSTAYEQYF.

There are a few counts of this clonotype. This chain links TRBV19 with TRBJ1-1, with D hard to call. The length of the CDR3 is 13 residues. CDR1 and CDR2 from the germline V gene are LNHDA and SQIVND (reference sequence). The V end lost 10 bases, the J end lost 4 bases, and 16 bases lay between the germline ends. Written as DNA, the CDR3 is TGTGCCACTATGCAGGAATACTTCACTGAAGCTTTCTTT. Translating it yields CATMQEYFTEAFF.

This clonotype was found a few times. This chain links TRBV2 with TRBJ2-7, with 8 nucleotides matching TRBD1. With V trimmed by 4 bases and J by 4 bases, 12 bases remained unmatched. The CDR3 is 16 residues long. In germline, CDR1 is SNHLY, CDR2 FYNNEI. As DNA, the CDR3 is TGTGCCAGCAGTGCCGGGACAGGCCAACACCTATACGAGCAGTACTTC. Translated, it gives CASSAGTGQHLYEQYF.

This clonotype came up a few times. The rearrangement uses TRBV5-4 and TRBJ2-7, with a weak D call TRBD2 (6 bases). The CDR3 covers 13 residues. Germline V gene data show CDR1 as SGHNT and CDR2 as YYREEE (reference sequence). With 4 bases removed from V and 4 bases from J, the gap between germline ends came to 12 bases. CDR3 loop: CASSRGYAYEQYF. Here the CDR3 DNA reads TGTGCCAGCAGCCGGGGGTATGCTTACGAGCAGTACTTC.

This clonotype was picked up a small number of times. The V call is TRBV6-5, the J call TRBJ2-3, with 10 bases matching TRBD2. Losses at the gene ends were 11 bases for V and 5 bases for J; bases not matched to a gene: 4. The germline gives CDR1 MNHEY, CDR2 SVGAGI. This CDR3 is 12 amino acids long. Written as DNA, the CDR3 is TGTGCCTCCGGGACTAGCGTAGATACGCAGTATTTT. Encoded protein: CASGTSVDTQYF.

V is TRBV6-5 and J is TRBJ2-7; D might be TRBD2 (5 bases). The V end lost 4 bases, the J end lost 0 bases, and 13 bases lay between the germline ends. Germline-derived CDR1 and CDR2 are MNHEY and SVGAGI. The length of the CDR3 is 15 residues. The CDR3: CASSSGLVVSYEQYF. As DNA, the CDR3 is TGTGCCAGCAGTTCCGGACTGGTCGTCTCCTACGAGCAGTACTTC.

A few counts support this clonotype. The CDR3 sequence: CANSMGGYEQYF. Written as DNA, the CDR3 is TGTGCCAACTCTATGGGAGGCTACGAGCAGTACTTC. This chain links TRBV10-3 with TRBJ2-7, with D possibly TRBD2 on 6 matching bases. CDR1 is ENHRY, CDR2 SYGVKD, per germline. CDR3 length equals 12 residues. V was trimmed by 10 bases and J by 3 bases, leaving 13 bases between them.

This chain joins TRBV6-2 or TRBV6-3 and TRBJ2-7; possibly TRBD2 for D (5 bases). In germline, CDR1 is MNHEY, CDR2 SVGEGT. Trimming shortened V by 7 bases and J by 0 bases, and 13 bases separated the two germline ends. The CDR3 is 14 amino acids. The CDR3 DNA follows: TGTGCCAGCACCCCGGAGGTGTACTCCTACGAGCAGTACTTC. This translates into CASTPEVYSYEQYF.

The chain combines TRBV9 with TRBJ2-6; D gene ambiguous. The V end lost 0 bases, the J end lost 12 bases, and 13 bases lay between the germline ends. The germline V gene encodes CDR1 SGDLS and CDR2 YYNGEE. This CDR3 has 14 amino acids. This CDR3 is CASSVGGLPSVLTF. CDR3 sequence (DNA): TGTGCCAGCAGCGTAGGCGGATTACCGTCCGTCCTGACTTTC. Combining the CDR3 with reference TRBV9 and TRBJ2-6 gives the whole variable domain DSGVTQTPKHLITATGQRVTLRCSPRSGDLSVYWYQQSLDQGLQFLIQYYNGEERAKGNILERFSAQQFPDLHSELNLSSLELGDSALYFCASSVGGLPSVLTFGAGSRLTVL.

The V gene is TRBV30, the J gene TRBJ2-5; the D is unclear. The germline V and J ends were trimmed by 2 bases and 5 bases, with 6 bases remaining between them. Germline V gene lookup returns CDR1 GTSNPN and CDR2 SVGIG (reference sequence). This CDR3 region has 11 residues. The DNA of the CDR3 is TGTGCCTGGAGTCTAGGGGAGACCCAGTACTTC. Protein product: CAWSLGETQYF.

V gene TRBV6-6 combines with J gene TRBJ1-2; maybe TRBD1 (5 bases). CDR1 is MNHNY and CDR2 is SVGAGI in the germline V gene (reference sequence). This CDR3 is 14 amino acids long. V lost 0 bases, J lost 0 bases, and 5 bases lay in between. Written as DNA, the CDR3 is TGTGCCAGCAGTTACTCACAGGCTAACTATGGCTACACCTTC. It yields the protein CASSYSQANYGYTF.